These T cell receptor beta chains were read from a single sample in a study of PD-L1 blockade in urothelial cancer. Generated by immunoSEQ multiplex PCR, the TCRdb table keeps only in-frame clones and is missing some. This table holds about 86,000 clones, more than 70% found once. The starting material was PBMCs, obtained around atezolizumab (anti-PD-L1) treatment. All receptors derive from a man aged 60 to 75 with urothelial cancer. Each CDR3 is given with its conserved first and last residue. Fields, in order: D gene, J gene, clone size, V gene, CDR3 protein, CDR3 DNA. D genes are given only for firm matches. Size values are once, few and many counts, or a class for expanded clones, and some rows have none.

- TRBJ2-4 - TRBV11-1 CASSFLGGSNIQYF TGTGCCAGCAGCTTTCTGGGGGGATCAAACATTCAGTACTTC
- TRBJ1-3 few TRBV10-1 CASSENRTSGNTIYF TGCGCCAGCAGTGAGAACAGGACCTCTGGAAACACCATATATTTT
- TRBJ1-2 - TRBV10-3 CAISEGAPNYGYTF TGTGCCATCAGTGAGGGGGCGCCTAACTATGGCTACACCTTC
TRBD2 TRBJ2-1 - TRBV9 CASSSTSGGYNEQFF TGTGCCAGCAGCTCAACTAGCGGGGGGTACAATGAGCAGTTCTTC
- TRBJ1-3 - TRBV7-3 CASSLWQGNTIYF TGTGCCAGCAGCTTATGGCAGGGAAACACCATATATTTT
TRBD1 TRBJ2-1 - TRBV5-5 CASSLWTGRYGEQFF TGTGCCAGCAGCCTATGGACAGGGAGATATGGTGAGCAGTTCTTC
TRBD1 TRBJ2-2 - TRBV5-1 CASSFRQGATGELFF TGCGCCAGCAGCTTCAGACAGGGGGCAACCGGGGAGCTGTTTTTT
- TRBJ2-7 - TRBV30 CAWSGTYEQYF TGTGCCTGGAGCGGGACCTACGAGCAGTACTTC
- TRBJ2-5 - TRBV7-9 CASSSAQGLQETQYF TGTGCCAGCAGCTCGGCCCAGGGTCTCCAAGAGACCCAGTACTTC
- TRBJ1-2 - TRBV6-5 CASSYGDNRANYGYTF TGTGCCAGCAGTTACGGTGATAACAGAGCTAACTATGGCTACACCTTC
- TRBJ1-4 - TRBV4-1 CASSPDSGTNEKLFF TGCGCCAGCAGCCCGGACTCGGGAACTAATGAAAAACTGTTTTTT